These 2 T cell receptor beta chains originate from one sample sequenced in a study of beta chain features in type 1 diabetes. Whole-study results and caveats: TCRB CDR3 length was moderately but significantly reduced in all four CD4+ subsets of Type 1 diabetes patients.

Expressed TCRB transcripts were sequenced because the isolated RNA had all been reverse transcribed beforehand. The assay was immunoSEQ multiplex PCR, and TCRdb's table has in-frame clones only and misses some. The data show about 260,000 clones, around 24% seen once. No antigens are known for them. Material: naive CD4+ T cells from blood. Receptor source: a woman aged 25 to 39 with type 1 diabetes.

This chain uses TRBV7-3 with TRBJ2-7; 11 nucleotides agree with TRBD1. Trimming at V came to 3 bases and at J to 1 base, leaving 2 bases not matched to a gene. This CDR3 has 15 residues. The germline CDR1 and CDR2 sequences are SGHTA and FQGTGA. CDR3 DNA sequence: TGTGCCAGCAGCTTGGGGACAGGGGGATCCTACGAGCAGTACTTC. Residues: CASSLGTGGSYEQYF.

This clone has just a few counts. This CDR3 is CASSSGQGVQTQYF. The CDR3 DNA reads TGCGCCAGCAGCTCGGGACAGGGAGTACAGACCCAGTACTTC. J is TRBJ2-5 and V is TRBV5-1; the match to TRBD1 covers 9 bases. The germline gives CDR1 SGHRS, CDR2 YFSETQ. V dropped 3 bases and J dropped 6; count of bases not matched to a gene: 6. The CDR3 is 14 residues long.